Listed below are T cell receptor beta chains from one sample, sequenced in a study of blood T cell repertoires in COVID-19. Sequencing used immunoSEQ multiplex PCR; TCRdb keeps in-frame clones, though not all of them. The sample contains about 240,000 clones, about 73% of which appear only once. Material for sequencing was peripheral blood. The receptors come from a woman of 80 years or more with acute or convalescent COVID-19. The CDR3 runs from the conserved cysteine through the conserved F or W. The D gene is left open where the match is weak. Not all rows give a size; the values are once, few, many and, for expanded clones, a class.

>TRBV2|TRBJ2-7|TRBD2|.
CASSETAGSYEQYF
TGTGCCAGCAGTGAGACAGCGGGGTCCTACGAGCAGTACTTC
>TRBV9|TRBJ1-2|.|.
CASSVAGGGRANYGYTF
TGTGCCAGCAGCGTAGCCGGGGGAGGGAGGGCCAACTATGGCTACACCTTC
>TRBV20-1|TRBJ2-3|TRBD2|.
CSASRQRGATDTQYF
TGCAGTGCTAGTCGTCAGCGGGGGGCCACAGATACGCAGTATTTT
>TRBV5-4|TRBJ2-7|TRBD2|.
CASSPGGLAGAYEQYF
TGTGCCAGCAGCCCCGGAGGGTTAGCGGGGGCCTACGAGCAGTACTTC
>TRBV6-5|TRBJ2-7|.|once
CASSYRDRSYEQYF
TGTGCCAGCAGTTACCGAGACAGATCCTACGAGCAGTACTTC
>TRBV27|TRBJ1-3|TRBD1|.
CASSPWTGTANTIYF
TGTGCCAGCAGTCCCTGGACAGGGACGGCAAACACCATATATTTT
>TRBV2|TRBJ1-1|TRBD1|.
CASSGGGAEAFF
TGTGCCAGCAGTGGAGGGGGCGCTGAAGCTTTCTTT
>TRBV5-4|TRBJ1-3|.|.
CASSLSGGRNTIYF
TGTGCCAGCAGCTTGTCAGGAGGACGAAACACCATATATTTT
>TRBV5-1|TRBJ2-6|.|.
CASSEGVSGANVLTF
TGCGCCAGCAGCGAGGGGGTTAGTGGGGCCAACGTCCTGACTTTC
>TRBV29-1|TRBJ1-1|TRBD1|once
CSVGSIGSRDRNTEAFF
TGCAGCGTTGGGTCGATTGGGTCCAGGGACAGGAACACTGAAGCTTTCTTT
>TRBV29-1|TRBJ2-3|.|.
CSAWLTGTDTQYF
TGCAGCGCTTGGCTCACGGGGACAGATACGCAGTATTTT
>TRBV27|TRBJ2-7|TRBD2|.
CASRLAGGSSGEQYF
TGTGCCAGCAGGCTAGCGGGAGGGTCTTCGGGGGAGCAGTACTTC
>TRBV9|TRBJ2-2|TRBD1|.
CASSVGQGVGTGELFF
TGTGCCAGCAGCGTAGGACAGGGGGTCGGCACCGGGGAGCTGTTTTTT
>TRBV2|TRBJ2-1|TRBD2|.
CASRRTSVAYNEQFF
TGTGCCAGCAGGCGGACTAGCGTTGCCTACAATGAGCAGTTCTTC
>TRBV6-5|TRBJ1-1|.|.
CASTVNRLGLRVAFF
TGTGCCAGCACTGTTAACCGGTTGGGACTCCGTGTAGCTTTCTTT